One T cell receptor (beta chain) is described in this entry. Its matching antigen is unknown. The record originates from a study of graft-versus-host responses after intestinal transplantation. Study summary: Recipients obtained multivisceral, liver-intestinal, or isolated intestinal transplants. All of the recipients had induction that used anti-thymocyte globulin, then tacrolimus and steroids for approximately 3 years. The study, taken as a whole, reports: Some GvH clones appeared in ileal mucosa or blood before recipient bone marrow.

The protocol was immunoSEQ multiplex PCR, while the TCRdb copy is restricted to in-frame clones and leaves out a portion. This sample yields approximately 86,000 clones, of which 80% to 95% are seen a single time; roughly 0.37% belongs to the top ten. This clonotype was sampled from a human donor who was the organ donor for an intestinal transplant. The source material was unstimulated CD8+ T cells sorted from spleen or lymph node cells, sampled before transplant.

CDR3 loop: CSGVTGPSYNEQFF. In nucleotides, the CDR3 is TGCAGCGGAGTTACAGGGCCCTCCTACAATGAGCAGTTCTTC. V gene TRBV29-1 combines with J gene TRBJ2-1; possible D gene TRBD1, 6 bases. CDR1 and CDR2 (germline): SQVTM, ANQGSEA. The V and J ends lost 7 bases and 0 bases respectively, with 13 bases between them. This CDR3 has 14 residues.